This T cell receptor beta chain was found in a study of CD4+ T cells in melanoma. General study results and limits: Diverse differentiation states were reported for melanoma neoantigen-specific CD4+ T cells. CD8+ T cell, macrophage and B cell function reportedly correlated with neoantigen-specific CD4+ T cells.

Comment on this clone: Its antigen is unidentified.

The germline V gene encodes CDR1 SGHAT and CDR2 FQNNGV. The junction had 15 bases not matched to a gene; V was cut back by 5 bases and J by 6 bases. CDR3 size: 17 residues. TCRdb keeps only in-frame clones here, not all; method: immunoSEQ multiplex PCR. The data contain about 10,000 clones, around 62% of them singletons. The rearrangement links TRBV11-2 to TRBJ2-3; TRBD2 aligns across 9 bases. Sequenced material: cells from a culture (not recorded whether cultured in vitro). This receptor was obtained from a human donor with melanoma. In nucleotides, the CDR3 is TGTGCCAGCAGCCGATCCTCAGCGGGGGGCCTGTCGGATACGCAGTATTTT. Translating it yields CASSRSSAGGLSDTQYF.